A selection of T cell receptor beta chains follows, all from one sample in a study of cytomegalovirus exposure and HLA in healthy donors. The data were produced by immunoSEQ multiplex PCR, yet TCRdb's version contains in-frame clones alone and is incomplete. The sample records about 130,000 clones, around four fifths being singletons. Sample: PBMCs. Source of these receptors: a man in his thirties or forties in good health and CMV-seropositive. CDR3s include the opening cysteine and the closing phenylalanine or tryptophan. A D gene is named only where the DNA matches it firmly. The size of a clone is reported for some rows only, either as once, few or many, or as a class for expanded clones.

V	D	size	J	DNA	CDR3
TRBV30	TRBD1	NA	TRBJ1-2	TGTGCCTGGAGTGTAAACAGGGGGCATGGCTACACCTTC	CAWSVNRGHGYTF
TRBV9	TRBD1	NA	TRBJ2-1	TGTGCCAGCTCCGGGACAGGGAACAATGAGCAGTTCTTC	CASSGTGNNEQFF
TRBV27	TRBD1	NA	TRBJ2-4	TGTGCCAGCCCGGACAGGGACAAAAACATTCAGTACTTC	CASPDRDKNIQYF
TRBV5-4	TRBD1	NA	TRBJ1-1	TGTGCCAGCAGCTTGGGGACAGGGGGCGCGGGCACTGAAGCTTTCTTT	CASSLGTGGAGTEAFF
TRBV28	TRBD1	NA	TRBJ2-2	TGTGCCAGCAGTTTGGCCGGGACAGGGGCTACCGGGGAGCTGTTTTTT	CASSLAGTGATGELFF
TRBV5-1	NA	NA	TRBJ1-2	TGCGCCAGCAAAAGCAATCCTAGCCCGGGAGGCTATGGCTACACCTTC	CASKSNPSPGGYGYTF
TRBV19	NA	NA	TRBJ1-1	TGTGCCAGTAGTATAGAAGGGGGATCTGAAGCTTTCTTT	CASSIEGGSEAFF
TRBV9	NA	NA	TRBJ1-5	TGTGCCAGCAGCGTAGCGGGGGTTAGCAATCAGCCCCAGCATTTT	CASSVAGVSNQPQHF
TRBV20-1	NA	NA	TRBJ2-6	TGCAGTGCTAGGCTCTCAGGCCTCCTGACTTTC	CSARLSGLLTF
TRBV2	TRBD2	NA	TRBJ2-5	TGTGCCAGCAGTGAAGGGCTAGCGGCTAACCAAGAGACCCAGTACTTC	CASSEGLAANQETQYF
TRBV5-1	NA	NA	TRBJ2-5	TGCGCCAGCAGCACTCAGGGTTGGAAAGAGACCCAGTACTTC	CASSTQGWKETQYF
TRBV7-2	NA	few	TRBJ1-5	TGTGCCAGCAGCGCCCCAGGGTGGGGCAATCAGCCCCAGCATTTT	CASSAPGWGNQPQHF
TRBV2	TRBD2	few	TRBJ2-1	TGTGCCAGCCCCGGACTAGCGGGAGGGGAGCAGTTCTTC	CASPGLAGGEQFF
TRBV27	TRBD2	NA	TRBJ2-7	TGTGCCAGCAGTCCGCGGACTAGCGGGAGCGACGAGCAGTACTTC	CASSPRTSGSDEQYF
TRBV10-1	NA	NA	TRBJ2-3	TGCGCCAGCTCCGGGACACGTCCAGATACGCAGTATTTT	CASSGTRPDTQYF
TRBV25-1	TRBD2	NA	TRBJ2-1	TGTGCCAGCAGAGAACCGGGAGGCCCCCACAATGAGCAGTTCTTC	CASREPGGPHNEQFF
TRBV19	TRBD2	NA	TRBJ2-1	TGTGCCAGTAGTATATGGAGCGGGAGGGACAATGAGCAGTTCTTC	CASSIWSGRDNEQFF
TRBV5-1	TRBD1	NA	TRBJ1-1	TGCGCCAGCAGCTTGGGCCAGGGGGAGAACACTGAAGCTTTCTTT	CASSLGQGENTEAFF
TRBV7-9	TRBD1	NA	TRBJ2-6	TGTGCCAGCAACACGGACAGGTCCACCGTCCTGACTTTC	CASNTDRSTVLTF
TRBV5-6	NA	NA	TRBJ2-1	TGTGCCAGCAGCTTGGGACAGATTCGGTTCTTC	CASSLGQIRFF
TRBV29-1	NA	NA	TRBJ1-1	TGCAGCGTTACCGGTGGGGGGATAACGAACACTGAAGCTTTCTTT	CSVTGGGITNTEAFF
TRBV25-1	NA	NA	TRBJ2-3	TGTGCCACAAGGGGGGGGTTTAGCACAGATACGCAGTATTTT	CATRGGFSTDTQYF
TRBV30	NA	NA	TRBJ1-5	TGTGCCTGGAGTACTAGGGATCAGCCCCAGCATTTT	CAWSTRDQPQHF
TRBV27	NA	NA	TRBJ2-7	TGTGCCAGCAGCGCACTAACGCGATCCTACGAGCAGTACTTC	CASSALTRSYEQYF
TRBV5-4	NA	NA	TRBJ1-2	TGTGCCAGCAGCTTGGACGCAGGGTTTGGCTACACCTTC	CASSLDAGFGYTF
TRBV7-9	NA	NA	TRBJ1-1	TGTGCCAGCAGCTTAGGGGGGCTTCGCATGAACACTGAAGCTTTCTTT	CASSLGGLRMNTEAFF
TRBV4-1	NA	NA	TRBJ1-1	TGCGCCAGCAGCCAAGGGGGGACACGAGGCACTGAAGCTTTCTTT	CASSQGGTRGTEAFF
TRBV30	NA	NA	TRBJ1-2	TGTGCCTGGCTTCGGCCTGGAGGCCGGCGGGGAGCTAACTATGGCTACACCTTC	CAWLRPGGRRGANYGYTF
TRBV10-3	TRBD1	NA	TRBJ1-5	TGTGCCATCAGTGAGGACGGACAGGGCGGGAATCAGCCCCAGCATTTT	CAISEDGQGGNQPQHF
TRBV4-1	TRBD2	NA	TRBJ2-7	TGCGCCAGCAGCCAGGAACTAGCGCGCTCCTACGAGCAGTACTTC	CASSQELARSYEQYF
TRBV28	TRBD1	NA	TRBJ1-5	TGTGCCAGCAGCCTAGACAGGGGGAATCAGCCCCAGCATTTT	CASSLDRGNQPQHF
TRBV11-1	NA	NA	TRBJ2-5	TGTGCCAGCAGCTTACCTGGACAGCCGGTTGGACAAGAGACCCAGTACTTC	CASSLPGQPVGQETQYF
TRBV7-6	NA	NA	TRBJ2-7	TGTGCCAGCAGCTTAGCGTCAGGGGCACCAAGGGAGCAGTACTTC	CASSLASGAPREQYF
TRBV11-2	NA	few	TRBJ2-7	TGTGCCAGCAGCTTCTCGACTTCATCCTACGAGCAGTACTTC	CASSFSTSSYEQYF
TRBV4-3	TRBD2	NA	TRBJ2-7	TGCGCCAGCAGCCAGTCAACTTCCGGGACTAGCGGATCCTACGAGCAGTACTTC	CASSQSTSGTSGSYEQYF
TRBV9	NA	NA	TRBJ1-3	TGTGCCAGCAGCCCCGATGGAGGCTCTGGAAACACCATATATTTT	CASSPDGGSGNTIYF
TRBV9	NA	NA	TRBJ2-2	TGTGCCAGCAGCGTAAACGGCAGGGTGAACACCGGGGAGCTGTTTTTT	CASSVNGRVNTGELFF
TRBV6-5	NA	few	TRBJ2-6	TGTGCCAGCAGCTATTCGAATTCTGGGGCCAACGTCCTGACTTTC	CASSYSNSGANVLTF
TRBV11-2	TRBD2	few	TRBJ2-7	TGTGCCAGCAGCTTGAGCGGGGGTCAATACGAGCAGTACTTC	CASSLSGGQYEQYF
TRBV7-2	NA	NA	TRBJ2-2	TGTGCCAGCAACTCAGGGATCACCGGGGAGCTGTTTTTT	CASNSGITGELFF
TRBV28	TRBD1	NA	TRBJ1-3	TGTGCCAGCATCTTCGCCGGGACAGGGTCTGGAAACACCATATATTTT	CASIFAGTGSGNTIYF
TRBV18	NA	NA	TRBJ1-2	TGTGCCAGCTCACCGAGGACAGCCCACTATGGCTACACCTTC	CASSPRTAHYGYTF
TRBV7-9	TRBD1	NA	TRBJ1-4	TGTGCCAGCAGCTTCGGCGGACAGGGGGCGGCTAATGAAAAACTGTTTTTT	CASSFGGQGAANEKLFF
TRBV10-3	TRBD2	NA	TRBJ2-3	TGTGCCATCAGTTGGACTAGCGGAAGCACAGATACGCAGTATTTT	CAISWTSGSTDTQYF
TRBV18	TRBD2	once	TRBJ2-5	TGTGCCAGCTCAGGGACTAGGAATGGGGAGACCCAGTACTTC	CASSGTRNGETQYF
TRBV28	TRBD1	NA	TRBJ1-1	TGTGCCAGCAGTTTCGGACAGGAATATCTGAACACTGAAGCTTTCTTT	CASSFGQEYLNTEAFF
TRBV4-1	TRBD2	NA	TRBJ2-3	TGCGCCAGCAGCCAGCTGGGGACTAGCGGAGATACGCAGTATTTT	CASSQLGTSGDTQYF
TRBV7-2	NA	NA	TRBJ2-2	TGTGCCAGCAGGCGGGATTCGAACACCGGGGAGCTGTTTTTT	CASRRDSNTGELFF
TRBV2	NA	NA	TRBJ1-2	TGTGCCAGCAGTGAACCCTACTTAGCGTATGGCTACACCTTC	CASSEPYLAYGYTF
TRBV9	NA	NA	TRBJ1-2	TGTGCCAGCAGCGTAGATATGGGGGCTGGAGACTATATTGCTAACTATGGCTACACCTTC	CASSVDMGAGDYIANYGYTF
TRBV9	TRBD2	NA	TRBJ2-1	TGTGCCAGCAGCCCCCCAGCGGGAGGGCCCACCTACAATGAGCAGTTCTTC	CASSPPAGGPTYNEQFF
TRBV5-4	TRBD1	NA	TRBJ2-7	TGTGCCAGCAGCCCAGCTGGGACAGGGAGATACGAGCAGTACTTC	CASSPAGTGRYEQYF
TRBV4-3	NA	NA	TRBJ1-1	TGCGCCAGCAGCCAAGATGTGCGGGGGTACGAAGCTTTCTTT	CASSQDVRGYEAFF
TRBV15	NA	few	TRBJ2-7	TGTGCCACCAGCAGAGATCGGACGGAGGGGAGCGAGCAGTACTTC	CATSRDRTEGSEQYF
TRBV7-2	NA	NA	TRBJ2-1	TGTGCCAGCAGCTTAGCCGGGTATGAGCAGTTCTTC	CASSLAGYEQFF
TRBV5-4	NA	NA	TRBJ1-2	TGTGCCAGCAGCTTGGACAGGGCGGACTATGGCTACACCTTC	CASSLDRADYGYTF
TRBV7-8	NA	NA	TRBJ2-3	TGTGCCTTGGGCCCGGGGGTTTACACAGATACGCAGTATTTT	CALGPGVYTDTQYF
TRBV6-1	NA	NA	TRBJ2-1	TGTGCCAGCAGTGATCAGGGGAGTAATGAGCAGTTCTTC	CASSDQGSNEQFF
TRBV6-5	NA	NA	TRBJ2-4	TGTGCCAGCTCGAGGGGGGGTGAGGGCATTCAGTACTTC	CASSRGGEGIQYF
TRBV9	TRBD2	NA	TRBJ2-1	TGTGCCAGCAGCGTAGGTAAGGGACTAGCGGGAGAGTGGAATTACAATGAGCAGTTCTTC	CASSVGKGLAGEWNYNEQFF